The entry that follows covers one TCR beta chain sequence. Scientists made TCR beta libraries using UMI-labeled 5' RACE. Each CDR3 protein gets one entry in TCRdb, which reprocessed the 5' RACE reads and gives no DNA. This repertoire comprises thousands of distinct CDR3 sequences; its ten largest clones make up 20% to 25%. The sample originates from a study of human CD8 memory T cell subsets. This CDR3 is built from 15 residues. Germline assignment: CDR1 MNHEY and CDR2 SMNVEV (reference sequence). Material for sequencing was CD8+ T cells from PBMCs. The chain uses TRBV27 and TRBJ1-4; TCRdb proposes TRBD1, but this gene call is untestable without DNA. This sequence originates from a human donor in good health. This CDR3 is CASSSFRGRGEKLFF.